This entry concerns a single T cell receptor (beta chain). In the original processing: Reference gene primer amplification gave estimated nucleated cell counts. Here immunoSEQ multiplex PCR was the method, and the copy in TCRdb shows in-frame clones only, minus some. V and J calls and clone size follow that table, whereas D and trimming were derived from the DNA. Of some 220,000 clones in the sample, around 81% were seen once. These data originate in a study of blood T cell repertoires in COVID-19. Study-level background: The United States, Italy and Spain were the sources of the acute and convalescent COVID-19 samples. From T cells, B-cell-depleted T cells, or PBMCs came the material, which was cDNA or gDNA.

The CDR3 consists of 13 residues. CDR1 SGDLS and CDR2 YYNGEE come from the germline V gene. The V gene lost 0 bases and the J gene lost 5 bases, with 8 bases spanning the gap. The clonotype was recovered from a woman in her fifties or sixties with acute or convalescent COVID-19. The sample comprised peripheral blood. The chain combines TRBV9 with TRBJ1-2; D perhaps matches TRBD1 (5 bases). Here the CDR3 DNA reads TGTGCCAGCAGCGTAGCCGACAGTTATGGCTACACCTTC. Amino acid sequence: CASSVADSYGYTF.